These 9 T cell receptor beta chains originate from one sample sequenced in a study of shared clonotypes between healthy human individuals. Sequencing was performed with immunoSEQ multiplex PCR; in TCRdb, only in-frame clones are kept and a portion is missing. The repertoire includes hundreds of thousands of clones, roughly 95% of them detected once, and 0.11% sits in the top ten. Naive CD8 cells lacked CD45RO, underwent positive selection for CCR7 and left out terminally differentiated effector memory CD45RA+ cells. The specimen was naive CD8+ T cells sorted from blood. These receptor sequences come from a woman aged 25-40 years in good health.

CDR3 bases: TGTGCCAGCAGTGAGCGATCAAGCGGGAGAGCCTACGAGCAGTACTTC. Its translation is CASSERSSGRAYEQYF. V gene TRBV2 combines with J gene TRBJ2-7; 8 bases are a match to TRBD2. There are 16 residues in the CDR3. Germline assignment: CDR1 SNHLY and CDR2 FYNNEI. V lost 3 bases and J lost 2; bases outside the gene matches: 9.

V gene TRBV10-1 combines with J gene TRBJ2-7; no clear D gene. This CDR3 is 12 amino acids long. The germline V and J ends were trimmed by 0 bases and 7 bases, with 7 bases remaining between them. CDR1 WNHNN and CDR2 SYGVQD come from the germline V gene (reference sequence). CDR3 loop: CASSESGPEQYF. In DNA, the CDR3 is TGCGCCAGCAGTGAGTCGGGCCCAGAGCAGTACTTC.

The chain recombines TRBV25-1 with TRBJ1-2; maybe TRBD1 (6 bases). The CDR3 is 14 residues long. Trimming shortened V by 3 bases and J by 4 bases, and 12 bases separated the two germline ends. Looked up from germline, CDR1 is MGHDK and CDR2 is SYGVNS. DNA for the CDR3: TGTGCCAGCAGTGAGCAGGGGTCGGGCTATGGCTACACCTTC. Its protein is CASSEQGSGYGYTF.

The rearrangement links TRBV28 to TRBJ2-1; 8 nucleotides line up with TRBD1. The CDR3 has 16 amino acids. In germline, CDR1 is MDHEN, CDR2 SYDVKM. V was pared by 5 bases and J by 2 bases, with 8 bases of the junction left unmatched. CDR3 amino acids: CASSPGPGQAYNEQFF. CDR3 nucleotides: TGTGCCAGCAGTCCCGGCCCGGGACAGGCCTACAATGAGCAGTTCTTC.

The genes are TRBV7-2 and TRBJ2-2; no clear D. CDR3 length equals 12 residues. The germline V and J ends were trimmed by 2 bases and 5 bases, with 3 bases remaining between them. Germline CDR1 is SGHTA and CDR2 is FQGNSA. The chain's CDR3 is CASSLTTGELFF. The CDR3 DNA reads TGTGCCAGCAGCTTAACGACCGGGGAGCTGTTTTTT.

The chain has TRBV7-9 and TRBJ2-6; 7 bases align to TRBD2. V gave up 4 bases and J gave up 0 bases; unmatched junction bases: 12. CDR3 length equals 19 residues. Germline CDR1 is SEHNR and CDR2 is FQNEAQ (reference sequence). The CDR3 nucleotides are TGTGCCAGCAGCTCTACGACTAGCCTGGCTAGCTCTGGGGCCAACGTCCTGACTTTC. It encodes CASSSTTSLASSGANVLTF.

This sequence joins TRBV9 and TRBJ1-5; perhaps TRBD1 as D (5 bases). The CDR3 is made up of 14 amino acids. Trimming left V 0 bases short and J 4 bases short, with 8 bases between. Per the germline V gene, CDR1 is SGDLS and CDR2 is YYNGEE. CDR3 region: CASSVGGLNQPQHF. CDR3 DNA: TGTGCCAGCAGCGTAGGGGGACTTAATCAGCCCCAGCATTTT.

The J gene is TRBJ2-7, the V gene TRBV7-9; 7 bases fit TRBD1. The germline CDR1 and CDR2 sequences are SEHNR and FQNEAQ (reference sequence). This CDR3 has 12 amino acids. V lost 6 bases and J lost 8; bases outside the gene matches: 7. CDR3 in amino acids: CASRTGRRQQYF. CDR3 nucleotide sequence: TGTGCCAGCAGGACAGGGCGGAGGCAGCAGTACTTC.

The gene calls are TRBV7-8 and TRBJ2-7; 8 bases are a match to TRBD2. Germline lookup yields CDR1 SGHVS and CDR2 FQNEAQ. The CDR3 is 17 amino acids. Trimming took 5 bases from V and 1 from J; bases not matched to a gene: 13. Here the CDR3 DNA reads TGTGCCAGCAGCAATGACGCCGGGACTAGGGAATCCTACGAGCAGTACTTC. Its protein is CASSNDAGTRESYEQYF. Full variable domain (missing parts from reference TRBV7-8 and TRBJ2-7): GAGVSQSPRYKVAKRGQDVALRCDPISGHVSLFWYQQALGQGPEFLTYFQNEAQLDKSGLPSDRFFAERPEGSVSTLKIQRTQQEDSAVYLCASSNDAGTRESYEQYFGPGTRLTVT.